The rows below give T cell receptor beta chains drawn from one sample of a study of STAT5B mutations in CD4+ large granular lymphocyte leukemia. Clones were sequenced by immunoSEQ multiplex PCR, and TCRdb holds only the in-frame ones, with some missing. The table lists approximately 52,000 clones, roughly three quarters of them singletons, with more than 1.5% in the top ten. Material: CD4+ T cells from blood buffy coats. The origin of the receptors is a human donor in good health. Each CDR3 is given with its conserved first and last residue. D genes are given only for firm matches. A clone size is listed for some rows: how often the clone was seen (once, few, many), or a class if it is expanded.

clone_size,j_call,d_call,v_call,cdr3_nt,cdr3_aa
.,TRBJ1-3,.,TRBV7-2,TGTGCCAGCAGCTTGTTCCAAGCGGGAAACACCATATATTTT,CASSLFQAGNTIYF
few,TRBJ1-5,.,TRBV7-9,TGTGCCAGCAGCTTAGCGAACGGCCGGGACCAGCCCCAGCATTTT,CASSLANGRDQPQHF
.,TRBJ2-3,TRBD2,TRBV5-1,TGCGCCAGCAGCTTGGGGACTAGCGGGGGAACAGATACGCAGTATTTT,CASSLGTSGGTDTQYF
.,TRBJ1-5,TRBD1,TRBV11-2,TGTGCCAGCAGCTTCGGACAGGGGAATCAGCCCCAGCATTTT,CASSFGQGNQPQHF
once,TRBJ1-2,TRBD1,TRBV5-4,TGTGCCAGCAGTAGGGGGCAGGACTATGGCTACACCTTC,CASSRGQDYGYTF
.,TRBJ2-1,.,TRBV29-1,TGCAGCGTCGGGACGGGAGATGAGCAGTTCTTC,CSVGTGDEQFF
.,TRBJ2-2,.,TRBV28,TGTGCCAGCAGTCTCCCGGACGGAAACACCGGGGAGCTGTTTTTT,CASSLPDGNTGELFF
few,TRBJ2-6,TRBD2,TRBV7-9,TGTGCCAGCAGCGCCGGGACTAGCCTCTCTGGGGCCAACGTCCTGACTTTC,CASSAGTSLSGANVLTF
few,TRBJ1-6,.,TRBV5-1,TGCGCCAGCAGCCTCTCGACAGTAACAGATTCACCCCTCCACTTT,CASSLSTVTDSPLHF
few,TRBJ1-5,.,TRBV15,TGTGCCACCAGCAGTGGGGAGGGCCTTTATAGCAATCAGCCCCAGCATTTT,CATSSGEGLYSNQPQHF
few,TRBJ1-4,.,TRBV6-5,TGTGCCAGCAAGGAGGTGGCCGCTGAAAAACTGTTTTTT,CASKEVAAEKLFF
.,TRBJ2-2,TRBD2,TRBV10-3,TGTGCCATCAGCCGCGGGGGGCTAGACACCGGGGAGCTGTTTTTT,CAISRGGLDTGELFF
.,TRBJ1-5,.,TRBV9,TGTGCCAGCAGCGGATCGGGGCTCGGGCAGCCCCAGCATTTT,CASSGSGLGQPQHF
few,TRBJ1-1,.,TRBV7-6,TGTGCCAGCAGCTTAGGGACAGATATGAACACTGAAGCTTTCTTT,CASSLGTDMNTEAFF
.,TRBJ1-4,.,TRBV10-3,TGTGCCATCACCGAGACGGCTAACGAAAAACTGTTTTTT,CAITETANEKLFF
.,TRBJ1-2,.,TRBV5-8,TGTGCCAGCAGCTCCTGGACAGCGAACTATGGCTACACCTTC,CASSSWTANYGYTF
few,TRBJ1-5,TRBD1,TRBV29-1,TGCAGCGTTGTATCCCAGGGGGATCAGCCCCAGCATTTT,CSVVSQGDQPQHF
.,TRBJ2-6,.,TRBV19,TGTGCCAGTAGGGGGGAAGGGGTGGCTGGGGCCAACGTCCTGACTTTC,CASRGEGVAGANVLTF
.,TRBJ1-2,TRBD1,TRBV5-1,TGCGCCAGCAGCTCAGAGACAGGGGCATTAGGTACCTACACCTTC,CASSSETGALGTYTF
.,TRBJ2-5,.,TRBV7-3,TGTGCCAGCAGCTTCAGGGGAGAGGGGCAAGAGACCCAGTACTTC,CASSFRGEGQETQYF
.,TRBJ2-6,.,TRBV19,TGTGCCAGTAGTATTTCGGCACATAAGGACTCTGGGGCCAACGTCCTGACTTTC,CASSISAHKDSGANVLTF
.,TRBJ2-3,.,TRBV29-1,TGCAGCGTTGACTCAGTCGGAGGAGATACGCAGTATTTT,CSVDSVGGDTQYF
.,TRBJ2-2,TRBD1,TRBV7-9,TGTGCCAGCAGCCACCGGGGACAGGGATCCGGGGAGCTGTTTTTT,CASSHRGQGSGELFF
.,TRBJ1-1,.,TRBV11-2,TGTGCCAGCAGCTTCGCCTTGGGTGCTGAAGCTTTCTTT,CASSFALGAEAFF
.,TRBJ2-6,.,TRBV4-2,TGTGCCAGCGGTTTTGGGGCCAACGTCCTGACTTTC,CASGFGANVLTF
.,TRBJ1-4,TRBD1,TRBV7-9,TGTGCCAGCAGCACCGGGACAGGGTCTGAAAAACTGTTTTTT,CASSTGTGSEKLFF
.,TRBJ1-2,TRBD1,TRBV6-5,TGTGCCAGCAGTTACTCTACAGGGGGCGATGGCTACACCTTC,CASSYSTGGDGYTF
.,TRBJ2-7,.,TRBV18,TGTGCCAGCTCACCACTAGAAAACGAGCAGTACTTC,CASSPLENEQYF
.,TRBJ1-5,.,TRBV30,TGTGCCTGGAGTGTCCGTAGCAATCAGCCCCAGCATTTT,CAWSVRSNQPQHF
few,TRBJ2-7,.,TRBV9,TGTGCCAGCAGCGTGCGGCCAGGGGCCGAGCAGTACTTC,CASSVRPGAEQYF
.,TRBJ2-2,.,TRBV10-3,TGTGCCATCAGTCTGGGGCTTAACACCGGGGAGCTGTTTTTT,CAISLGLNTGELFF
.,TRBJ1-2,.,TRBV20-1,TGCAGTGCCAGGGAGAACTATGGCTACACCTTC,CSARENYGYTF
.,TRBJ2-5,.,TRBV7-7,TGTGCTAGCAGCCCCGGTCGCGCCGAGACCCAGTACTTC,CASSPGRAETQYF
.,TRBJ2-2,.,TRBV28,TGTGCCAGCCGCCGCCCTGGAGACACCGGGGAGCTGTTTTTT,CASRRPGDTGELFF
.,TRBJ1-5,.,TRBV28,TGTGCCAGCAGCGGGCCGGGACAACCCAATCAGCCCCAGCATTTT,CASSGPGQPNQPQHF
.,TRBJ2-1,.,TRBV18,TGTGCCAGCTCACCTCCAGGGGACAATGAGCAGTTCTTC,CASSPPGDNEQFF
.,TRBJ2-5,TRBD2,TRBV30,TGTGCCTGGAGGGACGGGACTATGGAGACCCAGTACTTC,CAWRDGTMETQYF
.,TRBJ1-3,.,TRBV29-1,TGCAGCGTTGACACCGGGTCCCAAGGGGACACCATATATTTT,CSVDTGSQGDTIYF
.,TRBJ1-2,TRBD1,TRBV5-6,TGTGCCAGCAGCTTGGCGCAGGGGGCGGGTGGCTACACCTTC,CASSLAQGAGGYTF
.,TRBJ2-2,TRBD2,TRBV4-2,TGTGCCAGCAGCCAAGATGGGGGGGGGACCGGGGAGCTGTTTTTT,CASSQDGGGTGELFF
.,TRBJ1-3,TRBD1,TRBV10-3,TGTGCCATCACTGGAACAGGGGATTCGTCTGGAAACACCATATATTTT,CAITGTGDSSGNTIYF
.,TRBJ2-5,.,TRBV28,TGTGCCAGCAGTTCGACTGGTACAGGTGCCCAGTACTTC,CASSSTGTGAQYF
.,TRBJ2-2,TRBD1,TRBV27,TGTGCCAGCAGTGCCGGGACAGGGGACACCGGGGAGCTGTTTTTT,CASSAGTGDTGELFF
.,TRBJ2-7,.,TRBV7-2,TGTGCCAGCAGCCCCCAACCCTACGAGCAGTACTTC,CASSPQPYEQYF
.,TRBJ2-2,.,TRBV7-8,TGTGCCAGCAGCCTAGGAGTGGGGAACACCGGGGAGCTGTTTTTT,CASSLGVGNTGELFF
once,TRBJ2-3,.,TRBV9,TGTGCCAGCAGCGTAGGAGGGGTGCAGGTCGTATCTACAGATACGCAGTATTTT,CASSVGGVQVVSTDTQYF
few,TRBJ1-4,.,TRBV19,TGTGCCAGTAGTATAGGGCAGGCACGTAATGAAAAACTGTTTTTT,CASSIGQARNEKLFF
.,TRBJ2-1,.,TRBV6-1,TGTGCCAGCAGTGAAACGGGTTACTCCTACAATGAGCAGTTCTTC,CASSETGYSYNEQFF